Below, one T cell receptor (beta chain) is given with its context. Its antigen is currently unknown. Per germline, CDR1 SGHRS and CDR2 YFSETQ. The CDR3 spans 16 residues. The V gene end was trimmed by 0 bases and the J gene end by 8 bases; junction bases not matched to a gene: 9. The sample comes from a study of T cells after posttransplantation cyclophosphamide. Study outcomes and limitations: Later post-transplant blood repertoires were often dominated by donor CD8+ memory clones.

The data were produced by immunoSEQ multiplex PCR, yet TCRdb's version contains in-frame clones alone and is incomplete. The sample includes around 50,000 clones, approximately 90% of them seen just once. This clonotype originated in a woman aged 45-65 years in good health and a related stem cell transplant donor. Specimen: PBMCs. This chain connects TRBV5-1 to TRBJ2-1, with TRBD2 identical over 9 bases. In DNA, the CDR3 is TGCGCCAGCAGCTTGGCCGGTAGCGGGGGTATCGATGAGCAGTTCTTC. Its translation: CASSLAGSGGIDEQFF. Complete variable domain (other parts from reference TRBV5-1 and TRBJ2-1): KAGVTQTPRYLIKTRGQQVTLSCSPISGHRSVSWYQQTPGQGLQFLFEYFSETQRNKGNFPGRFSGRQFSNSRSEMNVSTLELGDSALYLCASSLAGSGGIDEQFFGPGTRLTVL.